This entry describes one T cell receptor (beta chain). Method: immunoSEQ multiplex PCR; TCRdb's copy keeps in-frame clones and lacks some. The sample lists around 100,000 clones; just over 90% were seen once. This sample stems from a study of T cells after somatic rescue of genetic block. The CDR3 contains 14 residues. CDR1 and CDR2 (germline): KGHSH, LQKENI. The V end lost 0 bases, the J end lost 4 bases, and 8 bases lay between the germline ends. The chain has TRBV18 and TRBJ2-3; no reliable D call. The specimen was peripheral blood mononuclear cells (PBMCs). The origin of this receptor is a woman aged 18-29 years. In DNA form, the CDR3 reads TGTGCCAGCTCACCACCACCGGACGCAGATACGCAGTATTTT. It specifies CASSPPPDADTQYF.